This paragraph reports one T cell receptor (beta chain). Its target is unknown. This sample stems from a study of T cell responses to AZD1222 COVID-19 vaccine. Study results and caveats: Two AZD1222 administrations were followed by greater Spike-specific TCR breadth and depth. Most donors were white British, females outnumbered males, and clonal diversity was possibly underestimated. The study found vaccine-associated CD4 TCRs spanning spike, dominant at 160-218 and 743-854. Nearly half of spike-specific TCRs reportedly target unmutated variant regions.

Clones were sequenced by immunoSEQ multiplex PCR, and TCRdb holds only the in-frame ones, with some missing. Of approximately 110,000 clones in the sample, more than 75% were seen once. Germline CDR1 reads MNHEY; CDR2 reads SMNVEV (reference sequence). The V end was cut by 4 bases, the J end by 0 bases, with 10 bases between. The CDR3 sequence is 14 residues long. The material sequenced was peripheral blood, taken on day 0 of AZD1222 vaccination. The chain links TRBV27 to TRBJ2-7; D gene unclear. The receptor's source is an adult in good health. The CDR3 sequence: CASSSGISSYEQYF. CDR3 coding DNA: TGTGCCAGCAGTTCCGGTATTAGCTCCTACGAGCAGTACTTC.